This T cell receptor beta chain was documented in a study of human T cells and chemical hapten exposure. Background on the study: The study patch tested 0.01% DPC on the upper back and read results at 6 days.

TCRdb processed the RACE reads anew with MiXCR; each CDR3 protein has one entry. The table has 200,000 to 300,000 distinct CDR3 sequences, about 9% seen once; the top ten hold less than 3%. Points from the study as a whole: No alteration of TCRs above 1 in 1000 frequency was seen with DPC sensitization. Large CDR3 similarity clusters arose significantly more often from expanded TCRs than from controls.

Sample time point: pre-sensitization, week 0. Sample treatment: therapeutic diphenylcyclopropenone sensitization with weekly scalp DPC. CDR3 size: 14 residues. Per the germline V gene, CDR1 is SGHVS and CDR2 is FNYEAQ. Trimming shortened V by 5 bases and J by 0 bases, and 9 bases separated the two germline ends. This clonotype was seen more than once but under ten times. Its antigen is not identified. The rearrangement links TRBV7-6 to TRBJ2-3; D not certain. The input for sequencing was whole blood, taken in connection with sensitization to the hapten diphenylcyclopropenone (DPC). This clonotype was sampled from a woman in her forties with alopecia areata. Some clones in this sample may be carry-over from other donors' samples. The CDR3 protein is CASSEVPSTDTQYF. CDR3 nucleotide sequence: TGTGCCAGCAGCGAGGTCCCCAGCACAGATACGCAGTATTTT.